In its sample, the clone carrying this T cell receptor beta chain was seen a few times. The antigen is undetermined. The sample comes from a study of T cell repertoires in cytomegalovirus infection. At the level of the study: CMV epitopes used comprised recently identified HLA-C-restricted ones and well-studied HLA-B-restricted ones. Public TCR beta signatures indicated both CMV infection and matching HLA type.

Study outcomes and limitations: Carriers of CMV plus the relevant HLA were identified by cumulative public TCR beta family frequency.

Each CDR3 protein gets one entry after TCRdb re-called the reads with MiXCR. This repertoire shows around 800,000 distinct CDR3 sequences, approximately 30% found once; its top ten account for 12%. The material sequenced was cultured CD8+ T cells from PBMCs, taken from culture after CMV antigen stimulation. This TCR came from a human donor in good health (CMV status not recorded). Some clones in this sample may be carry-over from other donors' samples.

The CDR3 DNA reads as TGCGCCAGCAGCCCGTCCAGGGGAAGCAATCAGCCCCAGCATTTT. It codes for CASSPSRGSNQPQHF. The chain carries TRBV4-1 and TRBJ1-5; weak D call: TRBD1 (6 bases). This CDR3 has 15 residues. Trimming cost V 4 bases and J 1 base, with 11 bases left between them. Germline V CDR1 and CDR2: MGHRA, YSYEKL.